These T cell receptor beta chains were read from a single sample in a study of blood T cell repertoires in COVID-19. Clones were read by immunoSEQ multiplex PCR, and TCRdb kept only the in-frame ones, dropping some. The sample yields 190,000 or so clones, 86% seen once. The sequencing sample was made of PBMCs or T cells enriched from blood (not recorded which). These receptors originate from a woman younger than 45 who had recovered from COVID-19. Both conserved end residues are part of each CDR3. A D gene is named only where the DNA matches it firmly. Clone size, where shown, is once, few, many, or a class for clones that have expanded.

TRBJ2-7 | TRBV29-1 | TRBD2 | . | TGCAGCGTTAAAGCGGGAGCGCCCCTCTACGAGCAGTACTTC | CSVKAGAPLYEQYF
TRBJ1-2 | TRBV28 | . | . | TGTGCCAGCAGTTTCCAGACGTGGGGGGGCGGCTATGGCTACACCTTC | CASSFQTWGGGYGYTF
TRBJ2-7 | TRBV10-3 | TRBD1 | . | TGTGCCATCAGCGGACAGGAGGATTACGAGCAGTACTTC | CAISGQEDYEQYF
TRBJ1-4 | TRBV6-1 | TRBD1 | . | TGTGCCAGCAGTGGCGCAATCGGAACAGGGGGAGAAAAACTGTTTTTT | CASSGAIGTGGEKLFF
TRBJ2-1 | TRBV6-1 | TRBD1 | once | TGTGCCAGCAGTGATTGGCAGGGGGCTGGCAATGAGCAGTTCTTC | CASSDWQGAGNEQFF
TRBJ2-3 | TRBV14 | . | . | TGTGCCAGCAGCCAAGATCTGGGGCGGGACCCAGATACGCAGTATTTT | CASSQDLGRDPDTQYF
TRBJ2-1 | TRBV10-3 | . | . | TGTGCCATCAGTGAATCCGTTGAGCGACTCCCGAGCTCCTACAATGAGCAGTTCTTC | CAISESVERLPSSYNEQFF
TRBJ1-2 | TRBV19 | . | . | TGTGCCAGTAGTATGAGACAAAGCTATGGCTACACCTTC | CASSMRQSYGYTF
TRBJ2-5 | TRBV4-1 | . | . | TGCGCCAGCAGCACAGGACAGCTAATCCAAGAGACCCAGTACTTC | CASSTGQLIQETQYF
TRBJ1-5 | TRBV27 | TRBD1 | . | TGTGCCAGCAGTTTACCCCCCCGGACAGGGTCTGCCAATCAGCCCCAGCATTTT | CASSLPPRTGSANQPQHF
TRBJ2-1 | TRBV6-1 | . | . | TGTGCCAGCAGTGAGGGGCCACACAATGAGCAGTTCTTC | CASSEGPHNEQFF
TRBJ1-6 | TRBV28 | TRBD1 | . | TGTGCCAGCAGTCTGACAGGGTCTAATTCACCCCTCCACTTT | CASSLTGSNSPLHF
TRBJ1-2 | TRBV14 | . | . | TGTGCCAGCAGCCAAAGACAGGACCCCTTGTATGGCTACACCTTC | CASSQRQDPLYGYTF
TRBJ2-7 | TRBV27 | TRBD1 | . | TGTGCCAGCAGTTTATCGGGGACAGTGACCTACGAGCAGTACTTC | CASSLSGTVTYEQYF
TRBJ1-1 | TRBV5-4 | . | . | TGTGCCAGCAGCTTGCTTGGCATAATGAACACTGAAGCTTTCTTT | CASSLLGIMNTEAFF
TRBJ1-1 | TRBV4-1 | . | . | TGCGCCAGCAGCCTCACTCTCAGGGTGGACACTGAAGCTTTCTTT | CASSLTLRVDTEAFF
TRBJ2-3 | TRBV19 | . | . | TGTGCCAGTAGTATAGGGGGCGGAGCAGATACGCAGTATTTT | CASSIGGGADTQYF
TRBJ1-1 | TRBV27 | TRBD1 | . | TGTGCCAGCAGTTTCAGACAGGGTGCATCGCCTGAAGCTTTCTTT | CASSFRQGASPEAFF
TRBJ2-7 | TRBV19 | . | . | TGTGCCAGTAGTATTCGCCGAAGGGGCTCCTACGAGCAGTACTTC | CASSIRRRGSYEQYF
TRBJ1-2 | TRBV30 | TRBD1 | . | TGTGCCTGGAGTACACAGGGGGCCCAGATTAACTATGGCTACACCTTC | CAWSTQGAQINYGYTF
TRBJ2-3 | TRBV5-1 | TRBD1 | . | TGCGCCAGCAGCTCGCAGGGGGCCACAGATACGCAGTATTTT | CASSSQGATDTQYF
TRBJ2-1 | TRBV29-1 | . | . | TGCAGCGGTGTGAGAGGGCGGGACCAGAACAATGAGCAGTTCTTC | CSGVRGRDQNNEQFF
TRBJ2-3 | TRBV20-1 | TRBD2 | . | TGCAGTGCTAGTTCCGGACTAGCCAACCCCACAGATACGCAGTATTTT | CSASSGLANPTDTQYF
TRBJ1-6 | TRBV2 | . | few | TGTGCCAGCAGTGAGCGGGGATTGACCTATAATTCACCCCTCCACTTT | CASSERGLTYNSPLHF
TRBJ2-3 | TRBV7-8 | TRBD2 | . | TGTGCCAGCAGCTTAGGCAGGACTAGCGGGACCGATGATACGCAGTATTTT | CASSLGRTSGTDDTQYF
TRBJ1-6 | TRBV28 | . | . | TGTGCCAGCAGTTTCGGTTCCGTTGGCGGAAGGTCACCCCTCCACTTT | CASSFGSVGGRSPLHF
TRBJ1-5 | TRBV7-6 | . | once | TGTGCCAGCAGCTCCCGGTCCGGTGGCAATCAGCCCCAGCATTTT | CASSSRSGGNQPQHF
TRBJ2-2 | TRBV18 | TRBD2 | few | TGTGCCAGCTCACCCGAAGCGGGAGCGGTCGGGGAGCTGTTTTTT | CASSPEAGAVGELFF
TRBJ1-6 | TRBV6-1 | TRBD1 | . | TGTGCCAGCAGTGAACCCACAGGGGGAGAGTCACCCCTCCACTTT | CASSEPTGGESPLHF
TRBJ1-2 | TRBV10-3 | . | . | TGTGCCATCAGCGCGTCAGGGGACGGCTACACCTTC | CAISASGDGYTF
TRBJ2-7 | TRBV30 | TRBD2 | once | TGTGCCTGGATGGGGCGGGAGGAGCAGTACTTC | CAWMGREEQYF
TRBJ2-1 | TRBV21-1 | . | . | TGTGCCAGCAGCAAAGGAGGGATCCCTAGCGGTTACAATGAGCAGTTCTTC | CASSKGGIPSGYNEQFF
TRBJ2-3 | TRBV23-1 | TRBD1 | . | TGCGCCAGCAAAGGGACAGGGTCAGATACGCAGTATTTT | CASKGTGSDTQYF
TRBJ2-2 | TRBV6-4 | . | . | TGTGCCAGCAGCGATACGGCGGTCACCGGGGAGCTGTTTTTT | CASSDTAVTGELFF
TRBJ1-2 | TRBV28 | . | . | TGTGCCAGCAGGCGTCAGGGGAAGACGCAAGGCTACACCTTC | CASRRQGKTQGYTF
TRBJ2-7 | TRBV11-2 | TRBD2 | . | TGTGCCAGCAGCTTAGATAAACTAGCGGGATCCTACGAGCAGTACTTC | CASSLDKLAGSYEQYF
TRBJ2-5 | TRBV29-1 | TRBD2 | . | TGCAGCGTTGTCTCAGCGGGAGGTGAAGAGACCCAGTACTTC | CSVVSAGGEETQYF
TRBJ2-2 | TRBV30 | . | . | TGTGCCTTACGGATGACCGGGTTCCGGGTTTTT | CALRMTGFRVF
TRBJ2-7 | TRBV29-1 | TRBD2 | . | TGTTCTAGCGGGAGTTTCTACCACGAGCAGTACTTC | CSSGSFYHEQYF
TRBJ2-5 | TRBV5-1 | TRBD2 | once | TGCGCCAGCAGCCTAGCGGACGGCCAAGAGACCCAGTACTTC | CASSLADGQETQYF
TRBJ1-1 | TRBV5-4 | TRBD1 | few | TGTGCCAGCAGCTTGGGGCCAGGGGGGTTGGACACTGAAGCTTTCTTT | CASSLGPGGLDTEAFF
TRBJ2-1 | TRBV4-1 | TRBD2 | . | TGCGCCAGCAGCCAACCCAGACTAGCGGGAGTTAACAATGAGCAGTTCTTC | CASSQPRLAGVNNEQFF
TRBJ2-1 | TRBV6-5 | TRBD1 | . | TGTGCCAGCACTACCGACAGGGTCGGCTACAATGAGCAGTTCTTC | CASTTDRVGYNEQFF
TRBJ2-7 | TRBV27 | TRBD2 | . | TGTGCCAGCAGTAGCTTTAGGACTAGCGGGAGCTACGAGCAGTACTTC | CASSSFRTSGSYEQYF
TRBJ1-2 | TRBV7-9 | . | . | TGTGCCAGCAGCACCTATCAGGGTCATGGGTATGGCTACACCTTC | CASSTYQGHGYGYTF
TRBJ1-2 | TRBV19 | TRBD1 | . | TGTGCCAGTAGTTCAACTGGGACAGGCGATAGATATGGCTACACCTTC | CASSSTGTGDRYGYTF
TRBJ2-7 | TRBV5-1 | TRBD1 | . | TGCGCCAGCAGCTCGGGACAGTCCTACGAGCAGTACTTC | CASSSGQSYEQYF
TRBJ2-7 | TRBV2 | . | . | TGTGCCAGCAGTGATGATGGTCCGGGGCAGTACTTC | CASSDDGPGQYF
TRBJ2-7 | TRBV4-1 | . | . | TGCGCCAGCAGCCAAGAGGGCCACCCGTACGAGCAGTACTTC | CASSQEGHPYEQYF
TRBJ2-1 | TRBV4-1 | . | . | TGCGCCAGCAGCCAGGGACTTTTGGGCAATGAGCAGTTCTTC | CASSQGLLGNEQFF